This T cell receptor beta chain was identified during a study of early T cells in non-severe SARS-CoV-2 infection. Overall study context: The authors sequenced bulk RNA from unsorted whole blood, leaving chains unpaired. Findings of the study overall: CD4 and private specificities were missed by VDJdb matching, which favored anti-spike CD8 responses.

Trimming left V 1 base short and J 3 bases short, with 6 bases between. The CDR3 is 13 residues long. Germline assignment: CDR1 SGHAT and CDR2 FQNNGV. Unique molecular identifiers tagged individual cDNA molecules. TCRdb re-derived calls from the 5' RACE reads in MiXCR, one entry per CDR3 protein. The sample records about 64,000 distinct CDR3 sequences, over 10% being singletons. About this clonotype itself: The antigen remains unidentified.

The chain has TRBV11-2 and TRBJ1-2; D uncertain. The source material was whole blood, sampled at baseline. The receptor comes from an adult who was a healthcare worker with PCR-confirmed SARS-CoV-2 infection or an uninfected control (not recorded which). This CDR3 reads CASSLVADYGYTF. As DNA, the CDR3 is TGTGCCAGCAGCTTAGTGGCAGACTATGGCTACACCTTC.